Listed here are 23 T cell receptor beta chains from one sample, sequenced in a study of identical twins. TCRdb passed the 5' RACE reads through MiXCR, listing each CDR3 protein once. The sample carries 1.5 million to 2 million distinct CDR3 sequences, about 31% recorded once. Sequencing was done on a sample of cord blood. The receptor source for this set is a newborn girl in good health.

This clonotype appeared a few times. The V call is TRBV29-1, the J call TRBJ2-7; a possible D gene is TRBD1 (6 bases). Germline V gives CDR1 SQVTM, CDR2 ANQGSEA. This CDR3 is 14 amino acids long. V was pared by 3 bases and J by 2 bases, with 14 bases between. CDR3: CSVENLDRPYEQYF. The CDR3 region has the DNA TGCAGCGTTGAGAACCTGGACAGACCCTACGAGCAGTACTTC.

This clonotype was counted at least ten times. The chain employs TRBV20-1 and TRBJ1-2; the D gene is possibly TRBD1 (6 bases). Trimming removed 2 bases at V and 6 bases at J, with 7 bases between. CDR1 and CDR2 (germline): DFQATT, SNEGSKA (reference sequence). The CDR3 has 11 residues. The CDR3 is CSARTGNGYTF. CDR3 bases: TGCAGTGCTAGAACAGGGAATGGCTACACCTTC.

This clonotype was counted a few times. The rearrangement joins TRBV28 to TRBJ1-5, with 9 bases that match TRBD1. V was clipped by 4 bases and J by 0 bases; unmatched bases: 10. This CDR3 comprises 18 residues. Germline CDR1 and CDR2: MDHEN and SYDVKM. This CDR3 reads CASSSPGQGLYSNQPQHF. The DNA of the CDR3 is TGTGCCAGCAGTTCGCCGGGACAGGGACTTTATAGCAATCAGCCCCAGCATTTT.

This clonotype was recorded a few times. The gene calls are TRBV6-1 and TRBJ2-7; no reliable D call. Trimming left V 8 bases short and J 3 bases short, with 11 bases between. The germline gives CDR1 MNHNS, CDR2 SASEGT. The CDR3 sequence is 12 residues long. This CDR3 is CASCMGSYEQYF. The CDR3 coding sequence is TGTGCCAGCTGCATGGGTAGCTACGAGCAGTACTTC.

This clonotype was observed a handful of times. V and J are TRBV7-9 and TRBJ1-5; no clear D gene. Germline CDR1 SEHNR, CDR2 FQNEAQ (reference sequence). V lost 6 bases, J lost 9 bases, and 9 bases lay in between. The CDR3 is made up of 11 amino acids. CDR3: CASSSAGPQHF. Here the CDR3 DNA reads TGTGCCAGCAGTTCCGCCGGGCCCCAGCATTTT.

The chain recombines TRBV6-6 with TRBJ2-2; D unclear. Trimming stripped 4 bases from V and 7 bases from J, with 10 bases between. Germline CDR1 and CDR2: MNHNY and SVGAGI (reference sequence). This CDR3 has 13 amino acids. CDR3 in DNA: TGTGCCAGCAGTTCCCATGACATCGGGGAGCTGTTTTTT. Translated: CASSSHDIGELFF.

The chain joins TRBV2 to TRBJ2-1; 11 bases are shared with TRBD1. Germline V gene lookup returns CDR1 SNHLY and CDR2 FYNNEI. CDR3 size: 17 residues. V lost 5 bases, J lost 5 bases, and 11 bases stayed unmatched. CDR3 sequence (DNA): TGTGCCAGCAGTAAAGAAGGACGGGACAGGGGGAACAATGAGCAGTTCTTC. Protein product: CASSKEGRDRGNNEQFF.

This clonotype was seen more than once but under ten times. DNA for the CDR3: TGCAGTGCTAGAGACGGCGGAAACTATGGCTACACCTTC. Translating it yields CSARDGGNYGYTF. The chain links TRBV20-1 to TRBJ1-2, with D hard to call. Trimming removed 0 bases at V and 2 bases at J, with 7 bases between. Germline CDR1 is DFQATT and CDR2 is SNEGSKA (reference sequence). The CDR3 extends over 13 amino acids.

This clonotype was detected only a few times. The chain joins TRBV21-1 to TRBJ2-1; the table names TRBD2, a call not compared with the DNA. TRBV21-1 constitutes a pseudogene. This CDR3 region has 13 residues. Here the CDR3 reads CASGLAGGDEQFF. CDR3 DNA sequence: TGTGCCAGCGGACTAGCGGGGGGGGATGAGCAGTTCTTC.

A few counts support this clonotype. The V gene is TRBV20-1, the J gene TRBJ2-5; D is uncertain. The CDR3 runs to 14 residues. Between the trimmed V and J ends, which lost 1 base and 7 bases, there was a span of 16 bases. CDR1 and CDR2 from the germline V gene are DFQATT and SNEGSKA (reference sequence). DNA for the CDR3: TGCAGTGCTAGAGTTACGGTAGCTAGTAGGACCCAGTACTTC. It yields the protein CSARVTVASRTQYF.

The chain is built from TRBV4-2 and TRBJ2-7, with 10 bases fitting TRBD1. The CDR3 runs 16 residues. From germline, CDR1 is LGHNA and CDR2 YNFKEQ. Unmatched junction bases numbered 4, after V lost 1 base and J lost 1 base. The CDR3 spells CASSQVLGQGSYEQYF. Written as DNA, the CDR3 is TGTGCCAGCAGCCAAGTTCTGGGACAGGGGTCCTACGAGCAGTACTTC.

This clonotype was counted a few times. The chain couples TRBV28 to TRBJ2-5; possibly TRBD2 for D (6 bases). V was clipped by 2 bases and J by 3 bases, with 16 bases between them. The CDR3 has 16 residues. Germline-derived CDR1 and CDR2 are MDHEN and SYDVKM. CDR3 sequence: CASSLHLASQEETQYF. CDR3 DNA sequence: TGTGCCAGCAGTTTACACCTAGCGAGTCAAGAAGAGACCCAGTACTTC.

This clonotype has ten or more counts. The chain has TRBV5-1 and TRBJ2-7; TRBD1 agrees at 7 bases. Germline-derived CDR1 and CDR2 are SGHRS and YFSETQ. Trimming cost V 0 bases and J 4 bases; bases outside gene matches: 4. This CDR3 is built from 14 residues. The CDR3 DNA reads as TGCGCCAGCAGCTTGGTTAGGGGGCGGTACGAGCAGTACTTC. The encoded protein is CASSLVRGRYEQYF.

The V gene is TRBV7-6, the J gene TRBJ2-7; TRBD2 aligns across 7 bases. Germline CDR1 SGHVS, CDR2 FNYEAQ. This CDR3 has 13 amino acids. V was pared by 5 bases and J by 3 bases, with 4 bases of the junction left unmatched. The CDR3 reads CASSATSFYEQYF. Here the CDR3 DNA reads TGTGCCAGCAGCGCGACTAGCTTCTACGAGCAGTACTTC.

The chain uses TRBV7-2 and TRBJ2-1; D is uncertain. CDR1 is SGHTA, CDR2 FQGNSA, per germline. Trimming took off 1 base at V and 5 bases at J, with 6 bases between the two ends. CDR3 size: 13 residues. The CDR3 loop reads CASSLVYNNEQFF. CDR3 nucleotide sequence: TGTGCCAGCAGCTTAGTGTATAACAATGAGCAGTTCTTC. Full variable domain (remainder filled in from reference TRBV7-2 and TRBJ2-1): GAGVSQSPSNKVTEKGKDVELRCDPISGHTALYWYRQSLGQGLEFLIYFQGNSAPDKSGLPSDRFSAERTGGSVSTLTIQRTQQEDSAVYLCASSLVYNNEQFFGPGTRLTVL.

There are a few counts of this clonotype. The J gene is TRBJ2-7, the V gene TRBV5-4, with a tentative D call TRBD1 (6 bases). CDR1 SGHNT and CDR2 YYREEE come from the germline V gene (reference sequence). The length of the CDR3 is 16 residues. V lost 1 base and J 2 bases, leaving 16 bases between the germline ends. The CDR3 coding sequence is TGTGCCAGCAGCTTGAGCGCCAGGGGTTTCCCCTACGAGCAGTACTTC. Translating gives CASSLSARGFPYEQYF.

The chain employs TRBV20-1 and TRBJ2-7; no firm D call. The ends were cut back, 4 bases at V and 2 bases at J, with 9 bases in the middle. CDR3 length: 12 residues. Germline CDR1 is DFQATT and CDR2 is SNEGSKA (reference sequence). CDR3 DNA sequence: TGCAGTGCTAATCAGGTTACCTACGAGCAGTACTTC. Translation gives CSANQVTYEQYF.

V gene TRBV10-2 combines with J gene TRBJ2-3; D tentatively fits TRBD1 or TRBD2 (5 bases each). Germline V gene data show CDR1 as WSHSY and CDR2 as SAAADI. V shed 8 bases and J shed 2 bases, with 14 bases lying between them. CDR3 length: 14 residues. CDR3 nucleotides: TGCGCCAGCGACCGGGACCGCCTCACAGATACGCAGTATTTT. It is translated as CASDRDRLTDTQYF.

This CDR3 reads CASSSWDRENTEAFF. In nucleotides, the CDR3 is TGTGCCAGCAGTTCATGGGACAGGGAGAACACTGAAGCTTTCTTT. The rearrangement uses TRBV25-1 and TRBJ1-1; TRBD1 matches at 9 bases. The CDR3 runs 15 residues. The V gene's germline CDR1 is MGHDK and CDR2 SYGVNS. Trimming cost V 5 bases and J 1 base; bases outside gene matches: 5.

This chain connects TRBV4-1 to TRBJ2-7, with 11 bases matching TRBD2. The trim removed 4 bases at V and 2 bases at J, leaving 10 bases unmatched. The CDR3 runs to 17 residues. Germline loops: CDR1 MGHRA, CDR2 YSYEKL. Written as DNA, the CDR3 is TGCGCCAGCAGCCGCTGGTTTAGCGGGAGGGTGACCTACGAGCAGTACTTC. It codes for CASSRWFSGRVTYEQYF.

The V call is TRBV20-1, the J call TRBJ2-3, with TRBD1 identical over 9 bases. Germline V gene data show CDR1 as DFQATT and CDR2 as SNEGSKA (reference sequence). CDR3 length equals 14 residues. The J segment lost 7 bases and the V segment lost 3 bases, leaving 8 bases of the junction unmatched. In DNA form, the CDR3 reads TGCAGTGCTAGTGACAGGGGGAGTGGGAATACGCAGTATTTT. Residues: CSASDRGSGNTQYF.

V gene TRBV20-1 combines with J gene TRBJ1-5; 7 positions match TRBD1. This CDR3 contains 16 residues. The germline gives CDR1 DFQATT, CDR2 SNEGSKA (reference sequence). V gave up 0 bases and J gave up 1 base; unmatched junction bases: 6. Here the CDR3 DNA reads TGCAGTGCTAGAGATTCACAGGGGATGAGCAATCAGCCCCAGCATTTT. It encodes CSARDSQGMSNQPQHF.

This clonotype was recorded at least ten times. V is TRBV5-1 and J is TRBJ2-5; D possibly corresponds to TRBD2 (6 bases). The germline CDR1 and CDR2 sequences are SGHRS and YFSETQ. CDR3 length: 13 residues. V shed 0 bases and J shed 4 bases, with 7 bases lying between them. DNA for the CDR3: TGCGCCAGCAGCTTGGCGGAGGGAGAGACCCAGTACTTC. Translated, it gives CASSLAEGETQYF.